This T cell receptor (beta chain) was sequenced for a study of OX40 agonist ivuxolimab in advanced cancers. The data were produced by immunoSEQ multiplex PCR, yet TCRdb's version contains in-frame clones alone and is incomplete. Here the sample spans more than 60,000 clones, 75% to 90% being singletons. The CDR3 has 17 residues. Germline-derived CDR1 and CDR2 are PRHDT and FYEKMQ (reference sequence). Trimming took off 2 bases at V and 0 bases at J, with 14 bases between the two ends. The chain couples TRBV13 to TRBJ2-1; TRBD1 is a possible D gene (6 bases). The TCR originated in an adult with an advanced solid tumor such as melanoma, head and neck, liver or kidney cancer. The sequencing here drew on CD4+ or CD8+ T cells sorted from blood, taken in a trial of the OX40 agonist ivuxolimab. CDR3 sequence reads: CASSLRSDSSSYNEQFF. CDR3 coding DNA: TGTGCCAGCAGCTTAAGGTCGGACAGCAGCTCCTACAATGAGCAGTTCTTC.